Reported below is one T cell receptor beta chain. This sample stems from a study of blood T cell repertoires in COVID-19. The table came from immunoSEQ multiplex PCR; TCRdb's copy has only in-frame clones and leaves some out. Of 250,000 to 300,000 clones in the sample, roughly 90% were seen once. The germline gives CDR1 LGHDT, CDR2 YNNKEL (reference sequence). The CDR3 length is 14 residues. With 1 base removed from V and 3 bases from J, the gap between germline ends came to 7 bases. The sample taken for sequencing was peripheral blood. The chain is built from TRBV3-1 (or the pseudogene TRBV3-2) and TRBJ2-1, with D unclear. This receptor was identified in a woman aged 60-75 years with COVID-19, enrolled during active disease. The CDR3 here is CASSQVAVYNEQFF. DNA of the CDR3: TGTGCCAGCAGCCAAGTTGCAGTCTACAATGAGCAGTTCTTC.